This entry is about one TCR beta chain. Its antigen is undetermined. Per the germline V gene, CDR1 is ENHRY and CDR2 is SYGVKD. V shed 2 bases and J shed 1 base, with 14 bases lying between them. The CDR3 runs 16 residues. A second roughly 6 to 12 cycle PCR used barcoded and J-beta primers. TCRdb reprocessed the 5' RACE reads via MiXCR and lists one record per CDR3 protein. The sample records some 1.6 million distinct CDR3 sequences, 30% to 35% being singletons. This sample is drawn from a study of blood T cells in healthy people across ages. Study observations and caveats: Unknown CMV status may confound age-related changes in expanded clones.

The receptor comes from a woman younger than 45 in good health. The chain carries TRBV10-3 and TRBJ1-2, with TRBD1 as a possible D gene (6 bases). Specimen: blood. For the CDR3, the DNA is TGTGCCATCAGTGAGGGCCCGGGGGGCGTTAACTATGGCTACACCTTC. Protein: CAISEGPGGVNYGYTF.